Listed here are 20 T cell receptor beta chains from one sample, sequenced in a study of PD-1 blockade in mismatch repair-deficient tumors. Generated by immunoSEQ multiplex PCR, the TCRdb table keeps only in-frame clones and is missing some. The sample has more than 85,000 clones, over 75% seen once. Sequences were derived from peripheral blood, sampled approximately 8 months after starting pembrolizumab. The source is an adult with mismatch repair-deficient cancer.

The chain joins TRBV6-6 to TRBJ1-1; D not certain. V dropped 2 bases and J dropped 3 bases, with 7 bases sitting between them. The CDR3 is 13 residues long. Germline V CDR1 and CDR2: MNHNY, SVGAGI (reference sequence). CDR3 sequence: CASSYRDDTEAFF. The CDR3 coding sequence is TGTGCCAGCAGTTACAGGGATGACACTGAAGCTTTCTTT.

This clone appeared a single time. The chain combines TRBV5-6 with TRBJ2-7; no definite D call. CDR3 size: 14 residues. From germline, CDR1 is SGHDT and CDR2 YYEEEE. V was cut by 6 bases and J by 3 bases, with 16 bases left in between. This CDR3 is CASTWYGVNYEQYF. In nucleotides, the CDR3 is TGTGCCAGCACCTGGTATGGGGTGAACTACGAGCAGTACTTC.

The chain joins TRBV7-9 to TRBJ2-5; D is uncertain. In germline, CDR1 is SEHNR, CDR2 FQNEAQ (reference sequence). The CDR3 covers 13 residues. Trimming left V 1 base short and J 5 bases short, with 8 bases between. This chain's CDR3 is CASSLELAETQYF. Here the CDR3 DNA reads TGTGCCAGCAGCTTAGAACTGGCGGAGACCCAGTACTTC. Variable domain in full (rest from reference TRBV7-9 and TRBJ2-5): DTGVSQNPRHKITKRGQNVTFRCDPISEHNRLYWYRQTLGQGPEFLTYFQNEAQLEKSRLLSDRFSAERPKGSFSTLEIQRTEQGDSAMYLCASSLELAETQYFGPGTRLLVL.

This chain joins TRBV9 and TRBJ1-2; D call uncertain. With 3 bases removed from V and 1 base from J, the gap between germline ends came to 4 bases. Per germline, CDR1 SGDLS and CDR2 YYNGEE. The CDR3 consists of 12 residues. The CDR3 DNA reads as TGTGCCAGCAGCGCGGATAACTATGGCTACACCTTC. Translating it yields CASSADNYGYTF.

The genes are TRBV6-1 and TRBJ1-5; tentative D call: TRBD1 (6 bases). CDR1 and CDR2 (germline): MNHNS, SASEGT. The CDR3 is 13 amino acids. Trimming took off 11 bases at V and 4 bases at J, with 15 bases between the two ends. CDR3 DNA: TGTGCCGCCACAGGGTTAGGTAATCAGCCCCAGCATTTT. Protein product: CAATGLGNQPQHF.

V and J are TRBV10-3 and TRBJ2-1; TRBD2 is a possible D gene (6 bases). The CDR3 is 15 residues long. Trimming stripped 5 bases from V and 2 bases from J, with 13 bases between. The germline V gene has CDR1 ENHRY and CDR2 SYGVKD. CDR3 DNA: TGTGCCATCAGTCCCGGGACTGATCCCTACAATGAGCAGTTCTTC. Amino acids: CAISPGTDPYNEQFF.

This clone was detected only once. This chain uses TRBV15 with TRBJ2-1, with D perhaps matching TRBD2 (6 bases). This CDR3 region has 15 residues. Germline V gene lookup returns CDR1 LNHNV and CDR2 YYDKDF (reference sequence). The germline V and J ends were trimmed by 4 bases and 3 bases, with 13 bases remaining between them. In DNA, the CDR3 is TGTGCCACCAGCACCGCGGGGCCTAGCTACAATGAGCAGTTCTTC. Its protein is CATSTAGPSYNEQFF.

V gene TRBV5-8 combines with J gene TRBJ2-2, with D hard to call. V lost 2 bases and J lost 1, with 6 bases in between. CDR1 and CDR2 (germline): SGHTS, YDEGEE. The CDR3 covers 14 residues. CDR3 protein: CASSLDQNTGELFF. The CDR3 region has the DNA TGTGCCAGCAGCTTAGACCAGAACACCGGGGAGCTGTTTTTT.

The rearrangement links TRBV29-1 to TRBJ2-3; 11 bases are shared with TRBD2. In germline, CDR1 is SQVTM, CDR2 ANQGSEA. Trimming removed 3 bases from V and 5 bases from J; junction bases left unmatched: 4. The CDR3 consists of 14 residues. The CDR3 reads CSVEYGLAGDTQYF. In DNA form, the CDR3 reads TGCAGCGTTGAGTACGGACTAGCGGGAGATACGCAGTATTTT.

The rearrangement joins TRBV5-1 to TRBJ2-5; 8 bases align to TRBD1. Germline lookup yields CDR1 SGHRS and CDR2 YFSETQ. The CDR3 loop spans 13 amino acids. V was clipped by 4 bases and J by 4 bases; unmatched bases: 3. In DNA form, the CDR3 reads TGCGCCAGCAGCGGTACAGGGGGAGAGACCCAGTACTTC. It encodes CASSGTGGETQYF.

The chain combines TRBV10-3 with TRBJ2-7; D unresolved. The CDR3 has 16 residues. The germline V gene has CDR1 ENHRY and CDR2 SYGVKD. V was shortened by 0 bases and J by 0 bases, with 12 bases between the two germline ends. CDR3 nucleotide sequence: TGTGCCATCAGTGAGTCGGGCAGCTTGAGCTCCTACGAGCAGTACTTC. Amino acid sequence: CAISESGSLSSYEQYF.

This clone was observed a few times. The chain employs TRBV19 and TRBJ2-2; D uncertain. CDR1 is LNHDA and CDR2 is SQIVND in the germline V gene (reference sequence). This CDR3 contains 13 residues. V was shortened by 7 bases and J by 5 bases, with 11 bases between the two germline ends. Here the CDR3 reads CASTSDGTGELFF. The DNA for the CDR3 is TGTGCCAGTACCTCGGACGGAACCGGGGAGCTGTTTTTT.

The chain employs TRBV30 and TRBJ1-4; TRBD1 matches at 8 bases. J was trimmed by 8 bases and V by 5 bases; bases with no gene match: 10. Germline CDR1 and CDR2: GTSNPN and SVGIG (reference sequence). CDR3 length: 14 residues. The CDR3 here is CAWQRLRGQEKLFF. The CDR3 DNA reads as TGTGCCTGGCAAAGGCTCAGGGGGCAAGAAAAACTGTTTTTT.

The CDR3 reads CASRASGKVGELFF. The CDR3 DNA reads as TGTGCCAGCAGAGCTAGCGGGAAGGTCGGGGAGCTGTTTTTT. The rearrangement links TRBV2 to TRBJ2-2; 9 nucleotides align to TRBD2. Germline V gene data show CDR1 as SNHLY and CDR2 as FYNNEI. The V gene end was trimmed by 6 bases and the J gene end by 7 bases; junction bases not matched to a gene: 6. This CDR3 spans 14 amino acids. Complete variable domain (other parts from reference TRBV2 and TRBJ2-2): EPEVTQTPSHQVTQMGQEVILRCVPISNHLYFYWYRQILGQKVEFLVSFYNNEISEKSEIFDDQFSVERPDGSNFTLKIRSTKLEDSAMYFCASRASGKVGELFFGEGSRLTVL.

Ten or more counts support this clone. The chain has TRBV6-5 and TRBJ2-5; unclear D gene. The V and J ends lost 7 bases and 1 base respectively, with 13 bases between them. CDR1 is MNHEY, CDR2 SVGAGI, per germline. CDR3 length: 14 residues. This CDR3 reads CASTFSGAQETQYF. The CDR3 DNA follows: TGTGCCAGCACCTTCTCAGGAGCCCAAGAGACCCAGTACTTC.

In DNA form, the CDR3 reads TGTGCCAGCAGTTTAAACGGACTAGCGGGAGAAAATGAGCAGTTCTTC. It codes for CASSLNGLAGENEQFF. The chain is built from TRBV6-5 and TRBJ2-1; 13 bases align to TRBD2. The trim removed 4 bases at V and 7 bases at J, leaving 7 bases unmatched. Per germline, CDR1 MNHEY and CDR2 SVGAGI. The CDR3 loop spans 16 amino acids.

The chain combines TRBV19 with TRBJ2-1, with D tentatively TRBD2 (6 bases). This CDR3 has 12 amino acids. Germline-derived CDR1 and CDR2 are LNHDA and SQIVND (reference sequence). V shed 5 bases and J shed 9 bases, with 11 bases lying between them. CDR3 in DNA: TGTGCCAGTAGTCCCCGGGAGAGTGAGCAGTTCTTC. Protein product: CASSPRESEQFF.

CDR3 residues: CASSLRRVGNTGELFF. The CDR3 DNA reads TGTGCCAGCAGCTTGAGGAGGGTTGGGAACACCGGGGAGCTGTTTTTT. V is TRBV13 and J is TRBJ2-2; perhaps TRBD2 as D (6 bases). The CDR3 runs to 16 residues. V lost 3 bases to trimming and J lost 1 base, with 12 bases between them. CDR1 is PRHDT and CDR2 is FYEKMQ in the germline V gene (reference sequence).

The chain carries TRBV5-1 and TRBJ1-2; D is possibly TRBD1 (5 bases). This CDR3 region has 13 residues. The V gene lost 3 bases and the J gene lost 7 bases, with 13 bases spanning the gap. Per germline, CDR1 SGHRS and CDR2 YFSETQ. The CDR3 sequence is CASSSRDGGGYTF. Written as DNA, the CDR3 is TGCGCCAGCAGCTCCCGGGACGGAGGTGGCTACACCTTC.

The V and J genes are TRBV5-1 and TRBJ2-3, with TRBD2 matching over 8 bases. V gave up 5 bases and J gave up 2 bases; unmatched junction bases: 4. CDR3 length: 14 residues. The germline CDR1 and CDR2 sequences are SGHRS and YFSETQ. The CDR3 sequence is CASRIAGYTDTQYF. The DNA of the CDR3 is TGCGCCAGCAGGATAGCGGGGTACACAGATACGCAGTATTTT.